These 19 T cell receptor beta chains were all obtained from the same sample, sequenced in a study of identical twins. From the 5' RACE reads, TCRdb called clonotypes with MiXCR, one entry per CDR3 protein. The table records 690,000 or so distinct CDR3 sequences, 5.5% to 6.5% of them present only once. Material for sequencing was naive T cells sorted from blood. The receptors come from a man younger than 30 in good health.

Ten or more counts support this clonotype. This sequence joins TRBV20-1 and TRBJ1-1; D may be TRBD1 (5 bases). This CDR3 has 14 residues. Trimming removed 5 bases from V and 0 bases from J, with 13 bases in between. Germline assignment: CDR1 DFQATT and CDR2 SNEGSKA (reference sequence). CDR3 loop: CSAHPRGMNTEAFF. The CDR3 coding sequence is TGCAGTGCTCATCCCCGGGGCATGAACACTGAAGCTTTCTTT.

This clonotype was observed a handful of times. The chain carries TRBV4-2 and TRBJ2-7; D might be TRBD1 (5 bases). Between the trimmed V and J ends, which lost 0 bases and 10 bases, there was a span of 13 bases. This CDR3 spans 13 amino acids. Germline V gene data show CDR1 as LGHNA and CDR2 as YNFKEQ. The DNA for the CDR3 is TGTGCCAGCAGCCAAGACCTTCGACAGTTACAGTACTTC. Amino acid sequence: CASSQDLRQLQYF.

This clonotype was recorded at least ten times. The rearrangement links TRBV7-9 to TRBJ2-3, with D unclear. Germline V gene lookup returns CDR1 SEHNR and CDR2 FQNEAQ (reference sequence). V lost 0 bases and J lost 6, with 10 bases in between. This CDR3 comprises 14 residues. CDR3 bases: TGTGCCAGCAGCTTAGCCCGGAAGGACGATACGCAGTATTTT. It encodes CASSLARKDDTQYF.

Only a few counts were recorded for this clonotype. This chain links TRBV6-1 with TRBJ2-1; 7 bases agree with TRBD2. The junction had 8 bases not matched to a gene; V was cut back by 5 bases and J by 1 base. The CDR3 totals 16 residues. The germline V gene has CDR1 MNHNS and CDR2 SASEGT. The CDR3 loop is CASSPSVGGSYNEQFF. The CDR3 DNA reads as TGTGCCAGCAGTCCTAGCGTGGGGGGGTCCTACAATGAGCAGTTCTTC.

The genes are TRBV11-3 and TRBJ2-6, with D uncertain. This CDR3 spans 14 amino acids. V was cut by 1 base and J by 4 bases, with 5 bases left in between. The germline V gene has CDR1 SGHNT and CDR2 YENEEA. The CDR3: CASSLVTGANVLTF. CDR3 coding DNA: TGTGCCAGCAGCTTAGTAACCGGGGCCAACGTCCTGACTTTC.

There are many counts of this clonotype. The V gene is TRBV29-1, the J gene TRBJ1-4; a weak D match, TRBD1 (5 bases). The CDR3 sequence is 14 residues long. Germline CDR1 is SQVTM and CDR2 is ANQGSEA. V shed 3 bases and J shed 0 bases, with 8 bases lying between them. CDR3 DNA: TGCAGCGTTGAGCTGACAGCAACTAATGAAAAACTGTTTTTT. Its protein is CSVELTATNEKLFF.

Only a few counts were recorded for this clonotype. V is TRBV25-1 and J is TRBJ1-5; D remains ambiguous. This CDR3 is built from 13 residues. CDR1 and CDR2 from the germline V gene are MGHDK and SYGVNS. The germline V and J ends were trimmed by 3 bases and 5 bases, with 8 bases remaining between them. CDR3 residues: CASSDGIDQPQHF. In DNA form, the CDR3 reads TGTGCCAGCAGTGATGGGATTGATCAGCCCCAGCATTTT.

This clonotype has a count of ten or more. The chain carries TRBV6-2 or TRBV6-3 and TRBJ2-7; D may be TRBD2 (5 bases). Per the germline V gene, CDR1 is MNHEY and CDR2 is SVGEGT. The ends were cut back, 5 bases at V and 3 bases at J, with 11 bases in the middle. This CDR3 spans 13 amino acids. CDR3 DNA sequence: TGTGCCAGCAGTCCGGACTCTTACTACGAGCAGTACTTC. This sequence encodes CASSPDSYYEQYF.

In this sample, this clonotype turned up a few times. The chain carries TRBV12-3 or TRBV12-4 and TRBJ2-7; 12 bases align to TRBD2. The CDR3 spans 16 residues. Losses at the gene ends were 3 bases for V and 2 bases for J; bases not matched to a gene: 5. The CDR3 bases are TGTGCCAGCAGTTTCAGACTAGCGGGAGCTCCCTACGAGCAGTACTTC. Amino acids: CASSFRLAGAPYEQYF.

This clonotype was detected ten times or more. The chain combines TRBV29-1 with TRBJ2-7, with 9 bases aligning to TRBD1. CDR1 is SQVTM and CDR2 is ANQGSEA in the germline V gene. The CDR3 consists of 18 residues. J lost 2 bases, V lost 6 bases, and 20 bases had no gene match. CDR3 sequence: CSVLGQGKGGPHPYEQYF. The CDR3 DNA is TGCAGCGTACTGGGACAGGGAAAAGGCGGGCCTCACCCCTACGAGCAGTACTTC.

This clonotype was seen repeatedly, ten times or more. CDR3 coding DNA: TGTGCCAGCAGCTCGACAGGGGTAGGTGAGGCTTTCTTT. This encodes CASSSTGVGEAFF. This chain joins TRBV11-2 and TRBJ1-1; 8 positions agree with TRBD1. This CDR3 comprises 13 residues. Looked up from germline, CDR1 is SGHAT and CDR2 is FQNNGV. V dropped 4 bases and J dropped 11; count of bases not matched to a gene: 9. The variable domain in full, completed from reference TRBV11-2 and TRBJ1-1, reads EAGVAQSPRYKIIEKRQSVAFWCNPISGHATLYWYQQILGQGPKLLIQFQNNGVVDDSQLPKDRFSAERLKGVDSTLKIQPAKLEDSAVYLCASSSTGVGEAFFGQGTRLTVV.

The chain carries TRBV3-1 and TRBJ2-7; 9 bases fit TRBD2. The CDR3 totals 18 residues. Germline lookup yields CDR1 LGHDT and CDR2 YNNKEL (reference sequence). V trimming: 2 bases; J trimming: 4 bases; junction bases outside the gene matches: 15. CDR3 amino acids: CASSQLSIAGVPSYEQYV. The CDR3 DNA reads TGTGCCAGCAGCCAACTTTCGATAGCGGGAGTTCCTAGTTACGAGCAGTACGTC.

In this sample, this clonotype turned up many times. The chain recombines TRBV5-1 with TRBJ1-1; D not certain. V was shortened by 0 bases and J by 5 bases, with 11 bases between the two germline ends. Germline CDR1 is SGHRS and CDR2 is YFSETQ. The CDR3 consists of 14 residues. CDR3 DNA sequence: TGCGCCAGCAGCTTGGCCGGTTCTCGGACTGAAGCTTTCTTT. It codes for CASSLAGSRTEAFF.

The rearrangement uses TRBV10-3 and TRBJ2-7; tentative D call: TRBD1 (6 bases). V gave up 2 bases and J gave up 5 bases, with 16 bases separating them. CDR3 size: 15 residues. Per the germline V gene, CDR1 is ENHRY and CDR2 is SYGVKD. Written as DNA, the CDR3 is TGTGCCATCAGTGAGGCGGCAGGGGTAGGCGACGAGCAGTACTTC. Protein: CAISEAAGVGDEQYF.

This clonotype was recorded many times. This chain joins TRBV20-1 and TRBJ2-2; D is perhaps TRBD1 or TRBD2 (6 bases each). Germline V CDR1 and CDR2: DFQATT, SNEGSKA (reference sequence). Trimming cost V 6 bases and J 0 bases, with 20 bases left between them. This CDR3 has 17 amino acids. The CDR3 reads CSALPEGGMANTGELFF. The CDR3 DNA is TGCAGTGCCTTACCGGAGGGGGGCATGGCGAACACCGGGGAGCTGTTTTTT.

The chain employs TRBV29-1 and TRBJ2-1; the match to TRBD2 covers 13 bases. Trimming took 7 bases from V and 8 from J; bases not matched to a gene: 8. Germline loops: CDR1 SQVTM, CDR2 ANQGSEA. The length of the CDR3 is 14 residues. The CDR3 sequence: CSAGGLAGVYEQFF. The CDR3 nucleotides are TGCAGCGCCGGAGGACTAGCGGGAGTTTATGAGCAGTTCTTC.

This clonotype has just a few counts. This chain uses TRBV12-3 or TRBV12-4 with TRBJ2-2; D is uncertain. The CDR3 contains 12 residues. Trimming left V 7 bases short and J 4 bases short, with 7 bases between. The CDR3 nucleotides are TGTGCCAGCAAGTTCGGCACCGGGGAGCTGTTTTTT. This sequence encodes CASKFGTGELFF.

This clonotype was observed many times. This chain joins TRBV7-2 and TRBJ2-3; TRBD2 agrees at 13 bases. Trimming at V came to 0 bases and at J to 6 bases, leaving 6 bases not matched to a gene. Looked up from germline, CDR1 is SGHTA and CDR2 is FQGNSA. This CDR3 has 17 amino acids. The CDR3 here is CASSLAPPTSGRDTQYF. CDR3 nucleotides: TGTGCCAGCAGCTTAGCCCCTCCGACTAGCGGGAGGGATACGCAGTATTTT.

This clonotype was seen a handful of times. This chain joins TRBV7-9 and TRBJ2-7, with TRBD1 identical over 8 bases. This CDR3 comprises 14 residues. Germline V gene data show CDR1 as SEHNR and CDR2 as FQNEAQ (reference sequence). The ends lost 4 bases at V and 4 bases at J; junction bases unmatched: 6. The CDR3, as DNA: TGTGCCAGCAGCTCATTGGACAGGGTATACGAGCAGTACTTC. Translation gives CASSSLDRVYEQYF.